This TCR beta chain was sequenced in a study of technical replicates of blood from a few donors. The ends lost 4 bases at V and 5 bases at J; junction bases unmatched: 4. The CDR3 has 14 amino acids. Germline V gives CDR1 GTSNPN, CDR2 SVGIG (reference sequence). Assay: immunoSEQ multiplex PCR; the TCRdb copy retains only in-frame clones and omits some. The profile shows under 100,000 clones, about 96% of them singletons. Sequencing was carried out using T cells isolated from PBMCs. The TCR originated in a human donor in good health. V gene TRBV30 combines with J gene TRBJ2-2; 10 bases are a match to TRBD2. DNA of the CDR3: TGTGCCTGGACTAGCGGGAGTATAACCGGGGAGCTGTTTTTT. It encodes CAWTSGSITGELFF.